What follows is one T cell receptor (beta chain) and its context. The specificity of this receptor is unknown. The input lacks base qualities; no much larger clone sits a single base away. The sample is drawn from a study of blood T cell repertoires in COVID-19 (TCRdb year 2020). For the wider study: Samples covering the acute and convalescent phases of COVID-19 were provided by collaborators in the United States, Italy and Spain. Deeply sampled blood TCRbeta repertoires from subjects exposed to, actively infected with, or recovered from COVID-19 were included in the dataset. The samples were drawn from two sources: the first 160 participants of the ongoing ImmuneRACE study, and 1,000 to 1,500 subjects contributed by 6 global collaborators. A de-identified subject ID, COVID-19 status, age in years and sex were almost always included in the sample metadata. Where available, HLA class I and class II types were obtained from metadata supplied by the sample provider rather than from assay-based typing. The prospective study material was composed of cDNA or gDNA derived from T cells, B-cell-depleted T cells, or PBMCs. The repertoires were released in a freely available public database intended as a resource for research on the immune response to SARS-CoV-2. Broader findings and caveats from the paper: Clinical and demographic metadata were provided uncurated, with the amount varying by source and participant.

TCRbeta CDR3 regions were amplified from genomic DNA by means of the immunoSEQ Assay, a bias-controlled multiplex PCR. Turning to the authors' computational methods: The number of nucleated cells in each sample was estimated by amplification of reference gene primers within the assay. Sequence reads were collapsed and filtered to measure the absolute abundance of every unique TCRbeta CDR3 rearrangement. Productive Simpson clonality was computed per sample as the square root of Simpson's diversity index over productive rearrangements. What TCRdb holds here is the immuneACCESS table cut down to in-frame rearrangements. Part of the clones is not present; checked against another copy, under half of the missing clones reflect an unresolved V gene, and the others are unexplained. The V and J calls and the clone size are those of that table, but D and trimming were determined from the DNA. Present in this sample are about 15,000 clones, 70% to 90% of which were seen just once. Around 29% of the sample is in the top ten clones.

One collaborating source in Seattle enrolled patients while the patients were actively infected and followed the patients over time throughout the course of disease. Whole blood was collected in K2EDTA tubes by collaborating institutions according to the institutions' own protocols. For TCRbeta analysis, collaborators shipped samples in one of three forms: frozen whole blood, isolated PBMCs, or DNA extracted from either of those sample types. The receptor's source is a woman at least 80 years old with COVID-19, enrolled during active disease. Material: peripheral blood.

The CDR3 region: CATSDSRRGRDTQYF. The nucleotide sequence is given as TGTGCCACCAGTGATTCCCGGAGGGGCCGCGATACGCAGTATTTT. The rearrangement combines TRBV24-1 with TRBJ2-3; the D gene is possibly TRBD2, with 6 bases matching. The germline ends are 14 bases apart after V is trimmed by 2 bases and J by 6 bases. Sequences KGHDR (CDR1) and SFDVKD (CDR2) are obtained from the germline V gene. The CDR3, from cysteine to phenylalanine, totals 15 residues. Only the CDR3 part of the read is kept: 45 bases, read in frame from the first base.